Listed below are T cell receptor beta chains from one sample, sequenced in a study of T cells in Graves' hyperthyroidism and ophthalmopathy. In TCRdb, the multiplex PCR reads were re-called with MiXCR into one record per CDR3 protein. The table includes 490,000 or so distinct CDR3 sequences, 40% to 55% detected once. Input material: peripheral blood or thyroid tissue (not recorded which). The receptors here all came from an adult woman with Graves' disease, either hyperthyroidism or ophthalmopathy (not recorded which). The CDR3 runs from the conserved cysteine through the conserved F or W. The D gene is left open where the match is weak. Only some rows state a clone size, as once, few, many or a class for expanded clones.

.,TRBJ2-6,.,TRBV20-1,CSARHNSGANVLTF,TGCAGTGCTAGACACAACTCTGGGGCCAACGTCCTGACTTTC
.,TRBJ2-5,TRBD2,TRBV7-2,CASSLDPGGTQYF,TGTGCCAGCAGCTTAGATCCGGGGGGGACCCAGTACTTC
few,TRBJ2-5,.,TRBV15,CATRPLMGAETQYF,TGTGCCACCAGACCTCTTATGGGGGCTGAGACCCAGTACTTC
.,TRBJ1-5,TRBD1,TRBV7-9,CASSLGGTVNQPQHF,TGTGCCAGCAGCTTAGGGGGGACAGTTAATCAGCCCCAGCATTTT
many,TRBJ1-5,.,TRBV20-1,CSAIVRGNQPQHF,TGCAGTGCCATAGTCCGCGGGAATCAGCCCCAGCATTTT
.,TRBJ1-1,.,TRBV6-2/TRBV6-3,CATSPRTVNTEAFF,TGTGCCACCTCCCCCCGGACAGTGAACACTGAAGCTTTCTTT
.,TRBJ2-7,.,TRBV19,CASSMGANYEQYF,TGTGCCAGTAGTATGGGGGCGAACTACGAGCAGTACTTC
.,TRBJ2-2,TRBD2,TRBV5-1,CASSSSGNTGELFF,TGCGCCAGCAGCTCTAGCGGAAACACCGGGGAGCTGTTTTTT
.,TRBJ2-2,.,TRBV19,CASKYELGLQTGELFF,TGTGCCAGTAAATACGAGCTGGGACTTCAGACCGGGGAGCTGTTTTTT
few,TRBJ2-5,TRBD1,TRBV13,CASSSDRAQYF,TGTGCCAGCAGCTCTGACAGGGCCCAGTACTTC
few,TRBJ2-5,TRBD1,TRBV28,CASSLSYRGETQYF,TGTGCCAGCAGTTTGTCGTACAGGGGAGAGACCCAGTACTTC
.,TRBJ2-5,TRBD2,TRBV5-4,CASSPSEVSGRAQYF,TGTGCCAGCAGCCCCAGCGAGGTTAGCGGGAGAGCCCAGTACTTC
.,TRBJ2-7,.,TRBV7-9,CASSLTRQPYEQYF,TGTGCCAGCAGCTTAACTCGGCAGCCTTACGAGCAGTACTTC
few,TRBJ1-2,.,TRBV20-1,CSARDLRGSGYTF,TGCAGTGCTAGAGATCTCAGGGGCTCTGGCTACACCTTC
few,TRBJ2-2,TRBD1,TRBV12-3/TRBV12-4,CASSRRDSNTGELFF,TGTGCCAGCAGTCGCCGGGACAGCAACACCGGGGAGCTGTTTTTT